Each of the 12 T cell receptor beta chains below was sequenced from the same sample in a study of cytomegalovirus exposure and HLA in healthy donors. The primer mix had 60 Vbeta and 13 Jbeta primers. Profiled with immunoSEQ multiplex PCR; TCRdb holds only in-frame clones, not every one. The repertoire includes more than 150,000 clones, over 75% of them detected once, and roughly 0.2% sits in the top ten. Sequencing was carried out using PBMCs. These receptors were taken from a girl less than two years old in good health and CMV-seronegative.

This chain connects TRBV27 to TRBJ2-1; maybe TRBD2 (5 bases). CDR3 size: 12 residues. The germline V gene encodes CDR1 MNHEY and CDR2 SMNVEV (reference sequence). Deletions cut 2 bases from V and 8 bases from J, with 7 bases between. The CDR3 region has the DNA TGTGCCAGCAGTTTAGGGAGCGATGAGCAGTTCTTC. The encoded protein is CASSLGSDEQFF.

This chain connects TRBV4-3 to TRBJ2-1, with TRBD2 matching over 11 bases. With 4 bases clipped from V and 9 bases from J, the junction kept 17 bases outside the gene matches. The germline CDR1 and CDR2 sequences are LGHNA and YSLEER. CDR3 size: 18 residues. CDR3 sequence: CASSPQLPVAGGPSEQFF. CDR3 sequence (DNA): TGCGCCAGCAGCCCCCAGTTGCCTGTAGCGGGAGGGCCTTCTGAGCAGTTCTTC.

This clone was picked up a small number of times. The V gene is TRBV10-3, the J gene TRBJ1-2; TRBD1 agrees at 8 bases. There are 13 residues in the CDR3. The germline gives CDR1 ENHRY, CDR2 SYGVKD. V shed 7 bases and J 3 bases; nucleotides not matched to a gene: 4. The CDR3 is CAIKQGAYYGYTF. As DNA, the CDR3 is TGTGCCATCAAGCAGGGGGCTTACTATGGCTACACCTTC.

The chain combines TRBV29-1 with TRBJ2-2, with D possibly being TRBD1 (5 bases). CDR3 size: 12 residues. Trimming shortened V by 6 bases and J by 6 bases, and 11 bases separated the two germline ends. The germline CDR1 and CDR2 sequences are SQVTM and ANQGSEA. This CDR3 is CSVKQASGELFF. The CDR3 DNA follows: TGCAGCGTGAAACAGGCATCCGGGGAGCTGTTTTTT.

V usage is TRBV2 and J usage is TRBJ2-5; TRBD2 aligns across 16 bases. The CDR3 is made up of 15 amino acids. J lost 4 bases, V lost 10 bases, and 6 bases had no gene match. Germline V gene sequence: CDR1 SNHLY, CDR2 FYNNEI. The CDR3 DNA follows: TGTGCCACCTCCGGGACTAGCGGGAGGGTAGAGACCCAGTACTTC. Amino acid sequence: CATSGTSGRVETQYF.

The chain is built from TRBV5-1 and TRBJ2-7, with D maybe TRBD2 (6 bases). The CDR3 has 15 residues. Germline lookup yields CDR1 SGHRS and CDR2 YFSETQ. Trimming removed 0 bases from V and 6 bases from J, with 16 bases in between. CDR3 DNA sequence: TGCGCCAGCAGCTTGGGCCTACGACTAGATTCCGAGCAGTACTTC. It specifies CASSLGLRLDSEQYF.

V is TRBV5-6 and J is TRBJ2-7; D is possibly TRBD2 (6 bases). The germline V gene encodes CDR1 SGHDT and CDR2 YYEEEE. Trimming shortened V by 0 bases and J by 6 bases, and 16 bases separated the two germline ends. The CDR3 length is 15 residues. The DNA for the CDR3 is TGTGCCAGCAGCTTGGTGGGCGGGGACCGTGGCGAGCAGTACTTC. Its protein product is CASSLVGGDRGEQYF.

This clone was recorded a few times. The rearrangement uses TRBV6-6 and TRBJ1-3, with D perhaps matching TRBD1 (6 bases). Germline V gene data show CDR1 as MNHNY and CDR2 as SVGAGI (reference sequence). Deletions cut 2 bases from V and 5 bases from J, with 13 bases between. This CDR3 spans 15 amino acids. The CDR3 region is CASSYGEGGRNTIYF. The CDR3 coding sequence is TGTGCCAGCAGTTACGGGGAGGGGGGGAGAAACACCATATATTTT.

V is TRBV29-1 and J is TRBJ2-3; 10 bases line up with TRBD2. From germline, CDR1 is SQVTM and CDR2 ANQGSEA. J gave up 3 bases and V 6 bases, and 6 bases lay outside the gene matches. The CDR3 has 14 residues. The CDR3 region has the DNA TGCAGCGTCGCTAGCGGGAGTATGACAGATACGCAGTATTTT. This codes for CSVASGSMTDTQYF.

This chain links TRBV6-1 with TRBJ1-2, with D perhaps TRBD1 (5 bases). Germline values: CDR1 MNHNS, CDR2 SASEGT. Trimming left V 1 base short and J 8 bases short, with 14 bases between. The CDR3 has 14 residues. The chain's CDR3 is CASSEDWQGYGYTF. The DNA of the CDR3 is TGTGCCAGCAGTGAAGATTGGCAGGGATACGGCTACACCTTC.

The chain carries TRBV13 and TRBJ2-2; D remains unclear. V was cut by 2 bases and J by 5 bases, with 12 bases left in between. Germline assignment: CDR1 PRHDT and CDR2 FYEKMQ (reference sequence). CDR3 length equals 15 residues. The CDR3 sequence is CASSLPSGGTGELFF. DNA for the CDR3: TGTGCCAGCAGCTTACCCAGTGGCGGAACCGGGGAGCTGTTTTTT.

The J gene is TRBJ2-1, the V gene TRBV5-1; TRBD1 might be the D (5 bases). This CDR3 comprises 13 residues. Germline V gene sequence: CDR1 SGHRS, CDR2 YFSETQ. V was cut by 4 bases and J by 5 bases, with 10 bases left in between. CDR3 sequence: CASSLWGHNEQFF. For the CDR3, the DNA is TGCGCCAGCAGCCTCTGGGGCCACAATGAGCAGTTCTTC.